These 12 T cell receptor beta chains were sequenced from one sample in a study of T cells in Graves' hyperthyroidism and ophthalmopathy. Amplified TCR beta CDR3 regions came from RNA transcripts. The study used the HTBI primer set for a first-round RT-PCR of the TCR CDR3. TCRdb recomputed calls from the multiplex PCR reads with MiXCR, one row per CDR3 protein. Of hundreds of thousands of distinct CDR3 sequences listed, roughly an eighth are singletons. The sample consisted of blood. All receptors derive from a middle-aged man with Graves' ophthalmopathy.

The sample holds many counts of this clonotype. The gene calls are TRBV7-3 and TRBJ2-2; D possibly corresponds to TRBD2 (5 bases). Germline CDR1 is SGHTA and CDR2 is FQGTGA. Deletions cut 4 bases from V and 6 bases from J, with 9 bases between. The CDR3 is 13 amino acids. In nucleotides, the CDR3 is TGTGCCAGCAGCTCTGAACTAGCCGGGGAGCTGTTTTTT. This gives the protein CASSSELAGELFF.

Points on this clonotype: A much larger clone lies a single base off, so this may be a read error. The rearrangement uses TRBV3-1 and TRBJ2-7; 14 positions agree with TRBD2. CDR1 and CDR2 from the germline V gene are LGHDT and YNNKEL (reference sequence). This CDR3 is built from 18 residues. The CDR3 DNA sequence: TGTGCCAGCAGCCAAGGGACTAGCGGGAGGCCACCGACCTACGAGCAGCACTTC. Residues: CASSQGTSGRPPTYEQHF.

This clonotype was picked up a small number of times. The chain recombines TRBV4-1 with TRBJ2-7; D is ambiguous. This CDR3 spans 14 amino acids. V lost 0 bases and J 1 base, leaving 7 bases between the germline ends. Germline V gene data show CDR1 as MGHRA and CDR2 as YSYEKL. In DNA form, the CDR3 reads TGCGCCAGCAGCCAAGACTTGGGATCCTACGAGCAGTACTTC. This sequence encodes CASSQDLGSYEQYF.

The sample holds a few counts of this clonotype. The V call is TRBV19, the J call TRBJ2-3; 9 bases are shared with TRBD2. V lost 6 bases, J lost 1 base, and 2 bases stayed unmatched. The germline V gene encodes CDR1 LNHDA and CDR2 SQIVND (reference sequence). This CDR3 spans 14 amino acids. The CDR3 is CASRASGGTDTQYF. The CDR3 coding sequence is TGTGCCAGTAGGGCTAGCGGGGGCACAGATACGCAGTATTTT.

CDR3 nucleotide sequence: TGCAGCGTTGGTCGGACAGAAGAGACCCAGTACTTC. As protein: CSVGRTEETQYF. The chain combines TRBV29-1 with TRBJ2-5, with D possibly matching TRBD1 (6 bases). Germline-derived CDR1 and CDR2 are SQVTM and ANQGSEA. The CDR3 is 12 amino acids. With 4 bases removed from V and 3 bases from J, the gap between germline ends came to 9 bases.

This clonotype appeared many times. The gene calls are TRBV11-2 and TRBJ2-1; D gene uncertain. Germline values: CDR1 SGHAT, CDR2 FQNNGV. This CDR3 is 15 amino acids long. Trimming shortened V by 5 bases and J by 6 bases, and 17 bases separated the two germline ends. The CDR3 loop is CASSADQVTLNEQFF. CDR3 sequence (DNA): TGTGCCAGCAGCGCAGACCAGGTCACCCTCAATGAGCAGTTCTTC.

V usage is TRBV24-1 and J usage is TRBJ2-3, with D possibly being TRBD1 (5 bases). Germline CDR1 is KGHDR and CDR2 is SFDVKD. Trimming cost V 6 bases and J 3 bases, with 12 bases left between them. The CDR3 is 14 residues long. CDR3 sequence: CATSRQGTTDTQYF. As DNA, the CDR3 is TGTGCCACCAGTCGCCAGGGTACGACAGATACGCAGTATTTT.

This clonotype appeared many times. The rearrangement uses TRBV20-1 and TRBJ2-1; 9 bases are shared with TRBD2. Per germline, CDR1 DFQATT and CDR2 SNEGSKA (reference sequence). V trimming: 7 bases; J trimming: 3 bases; junction bases outside the gene matches: 7. This CDR3 is 14 amino acids long. The CDR3 protein is CSGVWRGGYNEQFF. The CDR3 nucleotides are TGCAGTGGGGTCTGGCGGGGGGGCTACAATGAGCAGTTCTTC.

The sample holds many counts of this clonotype. This chain links TRBV6-1 with TRBJ1-4, with TRBD1 matching 11 bases. Unmatched junction bases numbered 11, after V lost 4 bases and J lost 4 bases. Germline assignment: CDR1 MNHNS and CDR2 SASEGT. CDR3 length: 18 amino acids. The CDR3 loop is CASSGNPGQGVGNEKLFF. The CDR3 DNA is TGTGCCAGCAGTGGAAATCCGGGACAGGGGGTTGGTAATGAAAAACTGTTTTTT.

This clonotype was seen ten or more times. The J gene is TRBJ1-1, the V gene TRBV6-2 or TRBV6-3; D unclear. The CDR3 has 15 residues. From germline, CDR1 is MNHEY and CDR2 SVGEGT. The germline V and J ends were trimmed by 8 bases and 6 bases, with 22 bases remaining between them. The DNA of the CDR3 is TGTGCCAGCTACGAGGAGAGCCAATATGGGGCTGAAGCTTTCTTT. This gives the protein CASYEESQYGAEAFF.

The chain links TRBV9 to TRBJ2-5; D gene ambiguous. Per germline, CDR1 SGDLS and CDR2 YYNGEE. Trimming cost V 3 bases and J 5 bases, with 11 bases left between them. The CDR3 contains 13 residues. CDR3 sequence: CASSADPSETQYF. For the CDR3, the DNA is TGTGCCAGCAGCGCAGACCCTTCGGAGACCCAGTACTTC. Supplemented by reference TRBV9 and TRBJ2-5, the full variable domain reads DSGVTQTPKHLITATGQRVTLRCSPRSGDLSVYWYQQSLDQGLQFLIQYYNGEERAKGNILERFSAQQFPDLHSELNLSSLELGDSALYFCASSADPSETQYFGPGTRLLVL.

This clonotype has just one count. The chain recombines TRBV24-1 with TRBJ1-3; tentative D call: TRBD1 (5 bases). This CDR3 is 16 amino acids long. Germline CDR1 and CDR2: KGHDR and SFDVKD. V shed 5 bases and J shed 0 bases, with 13 bases lying between them. The CDR3 protein is CATSGYDSDSGNTIYF. CDR3 DNA sequence: TGTGCCACCAGTGGCTATGACAGCGACTCTGGAAACACCATATATTTT.